This T cell receptor (beta chain) came from a study of T cells in Graves' hyperthyroidism and ophthalmopathy (dated by TCRdb to about 2019). Broadly, across the study: Peripheral blood samples were taken at the time of initial diagnosis, prior to any treatment. A discovery cohort of about a hundred patients, 43 with Graves' ophthalmopathy and 55 to 60 with stable Graves' hyperthyroidism, was used to find distinguishing TCR V-J signatures. According to the paper, TCR Vbeta CDR3 sequencing was carried out on roughly 130 peripheral blood samples, which came from more than 40 ophthalmopathy, under 80 hyperthyroidism and about 17 progressor patients. Thyroid tissue and blood T-cell repertoires from roughly 6 Graves' hyperthyroidism patients were also compared in the study. For training and testing, the 100 or so patients in the discovery cohort were randomly divided in a 7:3 ratio. Prospective prediction of ophthalmopathy was tested in an independent validation cohort consisting of about 19 hyperthyroidism patients and approximately 16 patients who later progressed to ophthalmopathy. Following sampling, methimazole starting at 30 mg daily was given to hyperthyroidism patients, and high-dose intravenous methylprednisolone was given to ophthalmopathy patients.

Broader findings and caveats from the paper: A model built on a 13 V-J signature distinguished ophthalmopathy from stable hyperthyroidism, reaching approximately 89% sensitivity and about 81% specificity in cross-validation and 80%/75% in testing. In validation, the model predicted progression to ophthalmopathy a median of 6.5 months before onset, with around 70% sensitivity and about 72% specificity. Most expanded thyroid clonotypes (frequency above 0.001) were also detected in blood, a finding suggesting that blood repertoires may reflect thyroid immune responses. Sample size was not statistically predetermined, and blinding of investigators to group allocation was not performed.

The germline V end is reduced by 5 bases and the J end by 6 bases; junction bases left unmatched: 3. In the germline V gene, CDR1 corresponds to SGHTA and CDR2 to FQGNSA. The CDR3 numbers 14 residues from cysteine through valine. Only the CDR3 DNA is retained, 42 bases long and in frame from the first base. Graves' hyperthyroidism was defined as stable when no progression to ophthalmopathy occurred over 18 months of follow-up. Hyperthyroidism patients were aged 18 to 65 years and newly diagnosed, with disease duration of less than 2 months. Exclusion was applied to patients with uncontrolled infections, other autoimmune diseases, pregnancy or lactation. Clinical symptoms, serum thyroxine and TRAb, thyroid ultrasound, and orbital computed tomography formed the basis for the diagnoses. PBMCs were separated from roughly 10 ml of fresh peripheral blood using Ficoll-Paque density gradient centrifugation. Trizol reagent was used to extract total RNA, and RNA quality was then checked on an Agilent 2100 Bioanalyzer.

A word on this clonotype: Its antigen is unknown. No quality values exist for individual bases; no much larger clone is one base distant.

TCR beta CDR3 regions were amplified from RNA transcripts. For the first round of RT-PCR on the TCR CDR3, the HTBI primer set was used together with the Qiagen OneStep RT-PCR kit. A second multiplex PCR round built the libraries, followed by size selection and purification. Paired-end sequencing of the libraries was performed with 100 bp reads on an Illumina HiSeq2000. The authors' analysis ran thus. SOAPnuke was used to process the raw data, with reads discarded if the reads contained adapters or uncalled bases, had a mean Phred below 15, or lacked an exact constant-primer or identifier match. High-quality paired reads were merged with COPE v1.2.5, and unique nucleotide sequences were defined as clonotypes. MiTCR v1.1 was used to align clonotypes to the IMGT TRBV, TRBD and TRBJ reference segments. Analysis was restricted to V-J combinations with a frequency above 0.0001, which covered 99.2% of repertoires. A TCS score was defined as the ratio of F50 (clonal expansion) to E x V (chaos), with BLOSUM62-based TCRdist applied between CDR3 peptides within each V-J. Welch's t-statistics and random forest reduced roughly 530 V-J features to 13, which were used in a naive Bayes classifier (R e1071). In TCRdb, the public reads were trimmed at Q25 with fastp and aligned with MiXCR, with productive beta chains retained. Each CDR3 protein appears once, grouped with its most common genes and DNA. The V and J calls reflect TCRdb's pipeline rather than the authors' work. The sample records around 340,000 distinct CDR3 sequences, around a sixth of which are singletons. 45% to 55% of the sample rests with the top ten.

The sequenced material came from blood. This TCR derives from a woman aged 50 to 60 with Graves' hyperthyroidism. The rearranged segments are TRBV7-2 and TRBJ2-7, with 14 middle bases fitting TRBD2. The CDR3 here reads CASSPGLAGVEQYV. The DNA is as follows: TGTGCCAGCAGCCCGGGACTAGCGGGGGTCGAGCAGTACGTC.